This T cell receptor beta chain came from a study of T cells in Graves' hyperthyroidism and ophthalmopathy. This clonotype was seen repeatedly, ten times or more. The V gene's germline CDR1 is MGHRA and CDR2 YSYEKL. The CDR3 length is 14 residues. The germline V and J ends were trimmed by 1 base and 4 bases, with 10 bases remaining between them. Using RNA transcripts as the source, TCR beta CDR3 regions were amplified. The primer set for the first-round RT-PCR of the TCR CDR3 was HTBI. MiXCR, run by TCRdb on the multiplex PCR reads, gives a single entry per CDR3 protein. This sample yields about 290,000 distinct CDR3 sequences, of which roughly 15% are seen a single time; around a third belongs to the top ten.

The source of this sequence is a man in his thirties or forties with Graves' hyperthyroidism. Material for sequencing was blood. The rearrangement links TRBV4-1 to TRBJ2-5; D possibly corresponds to TRBD2 (5 bases). CDR3 DNA sequence: TGCGCCAGCAGCCAAGGGACGGCGGGAGAGACCCAGTACTTC. Its translation is CASSQGTAGETQYF.